This T cell receptor beta chain is drawn from a study of cytomegalovirus exposure and HLA in healthy donors. General study points: The study labeled roughly 160 TCR beta chains cytomegalovirus-associated. Among CMV-associated TCR beta chains, most appeared HLA-restricted in a later analysis. Per published reports, the classifier diagnosed cytomegalovirus status with high specificity and sensitivity.

As concerns this clone: Its antigen is not identified.

At the time of sampling, donors were nominally healthy, though unrecorded immune exposures were likely. The PCR was carried out with 60 Vbeta primers and 13 Jbeta primers. This table comes from immunoSEQ multiplex PCR, and its TCRdb copy is limited to in-frame clones, with some not included. The sample includes around 140,000 clones, 75% to 90% of them seen just once. What was sequenced was PBMCs. This receptor was taken from a man in his forties or fifties in good health and CMV-seronegative.

The CDR3 sequence is CASSPRVADAEAFF. The CDR3 DNA reads TGTGCCAGCAGCCCCCGGGTCGCAGACGCTGAAGCTTTCTTT. V is TRBV11-1 and J is TRBJ1-1; D remains ambiguous. The CDR3 runs 14 residues. The germline CDR1 and CDR2 sequences are SGHAT and FQDESV (reference sequence). V was shortened by 5 bases and J by 6 bases, with 16 bases between the two germline ends.